A single sample is the source of the 32 T cell receptor beta chains below, sequenced in a study of T cell repertoires in cytomegalovirus infection. From the reads, TCRdb called clonotypes with MiXCR, one entry per CDR3 protein. The sample includes 740,000 or so distinct CDR3 sequences, 35% to 40% seen only once; the top ten take 2.5% to 3.5%. Input material: PBMCs. All receptors come from a human donor in good health (CMV status not recorded). Some clones in this sample may be carry-over from other donors' samples.

This clonotype was counted ten times or more. The chain couples TRBV7-8 to TRBJ1-4; no definite D call. The V gene's germline CDR1 is SGHVS and CDR2 FQNEAQ. CDR3 length: 13 residues. Trimming removed 3 bases from V and 5 bases from J, with 7 bases in between. This chain's CDR3 is CASSLGLNEKLFF. The CDR3 DNA reads as TGTGCCAGCAGCTTGGGTTTAAATGAAAAACTGTTTTTT.

For this clonotype: The junction differs from germline at one of its ends, possibly a read error. The V call is TRBV11-2, the J call TRBJ1-1; 8 bases match TRBD1. From germline, CDR1 is SGHAT and CDR2 FQNNGV. The CDR3 has 13 amino acids. In DNA, the CDR3 is TGTGCCAGCAGTTTCGGACAGGGAGGTGAAGCTTTATTT. This translates into CASSFGQGGEALF.

The chain joins TRBV7-9 to TRBJ2-5; 7 bases map to TRBD2. CDR3 size: 17 residues. V trimming: 6 bases; J trimming: 4 bases; junction bases outside the gene matches: 17. Germline V lookup: CDR1 SEHNR, CDR2 FQNEAQ (reference sequence). The CDR3 nucleotides read TGTGCCAGCAGGCCTTTTCGGTCTAGCGGAGCCGGAGAGACCCAGTACTTC. This gives the protein CASRPFRSSGAGETQYF.

V gene TRBV12-3 or TRBV12-4 combines with J gene TRBJ1-2; a possible D gene is TRBD1 (6 bases). V gave up 8 bases and J gave up 1 base, with 17 bases separating them. CDR3 size: 15 residues. The CDR3 reads CASWDTLEFNYGYTF. The CDR3, as DNA: TGTGCCAGCTGGGACACTCTCGAATTTAACTATGGCTACACCTTC.

In its sample, this clonotype was seen a few times. J is TRBJ2-2 and V is TRBV20-1; D call uncertain. The CDR3 length is 15 residues. The germline V gene encodes CDR1 DFQATT and CDR2 SNEGSKA (reference sequence). The V end was cut by 3 bases, the J end by 7 bases, with 18 bases between. The CDR3 protein is CSASERRRKNGELFF. In DNA, the CDR3 is TGCAGTGCTAGTGAAAGACGCAGGAAGAACGGGGAGCTGTTTTTT.

The rearrangement joins TRBV4-3 to TRBJ2-7; possible D gene TRBD1, 6 bases. The V end was cut by 6 bases, the J end by 1 base, with 19 bases between. This CDR3 is built from 16 residues. Germline CDR1 LGHNA, CDR2 YSLEER. CDR3 region: CASRAISTDRSYEQYF. In nucleotides, the CDR3 is TGCGCCAGCAGGGCGATTTCGACGGACAGATCCTACGAGCAGTACTTC.

The chain carries TRBV10-3 and TRBJ1-2, with D possibly being TRBD1 (5 bases). Germline CDR1 reads ENHRY; CDR2 reads SYGVKD. V lost 3 bases to trimming and J lost 5 bases, with 19 bases between them. There are 16 residues in the CDR3. The CDR3 DNA reads as TGTGCCATCAGTGAAAGCTGGGAGGGCGCAGGGTATGGCTACACCTTC. Translation gives CAISESWEGAGYGYTF.

This clonotype has a handful of counts. The V and J genes are TRBV12-3 or TRBV12-4 and TRBJ1-6; TRBD1 is a possible D gene (5 bases). V was clipped by 6 bases and J by 10 bases, with 19 bases between them. The CDR3 runs 15 residues. CDR3 loop: CASSRQISVGSPLHF. CDR3 bases: TGTGCCAGCAGCCGACAGATTAGCGTGGGCTCACCCCTCCACTTT.

The chain links TRBV11-2 to TRBJ1-2, with a weak D call TRBD1 (5 bases). Germline V gene sequence: CDR1 SGHAT, CDR2 FQNNGV. The CDR3 spans 13 residues. The ends were cut back, 0 bases at V and 7 bases at J, with 9 bases in the middle. In DNA, the CDR3 is TGTGCCAGCAGCTTAGAGCCAGGGTCTGGCTACACCTTC. Protein sequence: CASSLEPGSGYTF.

This clonotype has a count of ten or more. V and J are TRBV28 and TRBJ1-2; D is perhaps TRBD1 (5 bases). V dropped 2 bases and J dropped 4 bases, with 17 bases sitting between them. CDR1 and CDR2 from the germline V gene are MDHEN and SYDVKM. This CDR3 has 16 residues. CDR3 sequence: CASSLTGQAISYGYTF. The CDR3 DNA reads TGTGCCAGCAGTTTAACGGGGCAGGCCATCTCCTATGGCTACACCTTC.

This clonotype has only a few counts. DNA of the CDR3: TGTGCCAGCAGGGGTCGGGGTGTAGATACGCAGTATTTT. Residues: CASRGRGVDTQYF. The chain combines TRBV3-1 with TRBJ2-3; D is perhaps TRBD2 (5 bases). Germline V lookup: CDR1 LGHDT, CDR2 YNNKEL (reference sequence). This CDR3 has 13 residues. Trimming took 6 bases from V and 5 from J, leaving 12 bases between them.

The chain employs TRBV12-3 or TRBV12-4 and TRBJ1-2, with 7 bases fitting TRBD1. The CDR3 runs to 14 residues. V shed 5 bases, J shed 2 bases, and the junction held 5 bases outside the gene matches. The CDR3 DNA is TGTGCCAGCAGTCGAGGGGGCGAGAACTATGGCTACACCTTC. Its translation is CASSRGGENYGYTF.

The chain uses TRBV19 and TRBJ2-6; D gene uncertain. The V end lost 7 bases, the J end lost 0 bases, and 10 bases lay between the germline ends. Germline assignment: CDR1 LNHDA and CDR2 SQIVND (reference sequence). CDR3 size: 15 residues. CDR3 in DNA: TGTGCCAGTACCTCCCCTAGCTCTGGGGCCAACGTCCTGACTTTC. It codes for CASTSPSSGANVLTF. Full variable domain (missing parts from reference TRBV19 and TRBJ2-6): DGGITQSPKYLFRKEGQNVTLSCEQNLNHDAMYWYRQDPGQGLRLIYYSQIVNDFQKGDIAEGYSVSREKKESFPLTVTSAQKNPTAFYLCASTSPSSGANVLTFGAGSRLTVL.

The chain couples TRBV15 to TRBJ1-5; 7 nucleotides agree with TRBD1. Trimming cost V 9 bases and J 0 bases; bases outside gene matches: 8. The CDR3 loop spans 15 amino acids. Looked up from germline, CDR1 is LNHNV and CDR2 is YYDKDF (reference sequence). CDR3 loop: CATHDRAYSNQPQHF. The DNA of the CDR3 is TGTGCCACGCACGACAGGGCATATAGCAATCAGCCCCAGCATTTT. The whole variable domain, remainder taken from reference TRBV15 and TRBJ1-5, is DAMVIQNPRYQVTQFGKPVTLSCSQTLNHNVMYWYQQKSSQAPKLLFHYYDKDFNNEADTPDNFQSRRPNTSFCFLDIRSPGLGDTAMYLCATHDRAYSNQPQHFGDGTRLSIL.

The rearrangement links TRBV5-1 to TRBJ2-3; 11 bases line up with TRBD2. CDR3 size: 17 residues. J lost 5 bases, V lost 3 bases, and 11 bases had no gene match. Germline CDR1 reads SGHRS; CDR2 reads YFSETQ. The chain's CDR3 is CASSSWGTSGGGDTQYF. As DNA, the CDR3 is TGCGCCAGCAGCTCATGGGGGACTAGCGGAGGAGGAGATACGCAGTATTTT.

This clonotype was observed a few times. The chain combines TRBV6-4 with TRBJ2-5; TRBD2 aligns across 12 bases. The germline gives CDR1 MRHNA, CDR2 SNTAGT. CDR3 size: 21 residues. The ends lost 8 bases at V and 3 bases at J; junction bases unmatched: 25. CDR3 amino acids: CASPQKGAFVTSGRREETQYF. CDR3 sequence (DNA): TGTGCCAGCCCCCAGAAGGGGGCCTTCGTGACTAGCGGGAGACGGGAAGAGACCCAGTACTTC.

A note on this clonotype: Likely a read error: the CDR3 ends without its conserved phenylalanine or tryptophan. This sequence joins TRBV28 and TRBJ2-2; D not resolved. The CDR3 loop spans 18 amino acids. CDR1 is MDHEN, CDR2 SYDVKM, per germline. V was trimmed by 2 bases and J by 2 bases, leaving 18 bases between them. This CDR3 is CASSLEVQTILNTGELFL. Here the CDR3 DNA reads TGTGCCAGCAGTTTAGAAGTACAGACGATATTAAACACCGGGGAGCTGTTTTTG.

This clonotype was seen ten or more times. The chain has TRBV7-9 and TRBJ1-6, with 9 nucleotides matching TRBD1. Trimming removed 1 base from V and 9 bases from J; junction bases left unmatched: 1. The germline V gene encodes CDR1 SEHNR and CDR2 FQNEAQ (reference sequence). This CDR3 has 14 residues. CDR3 nucleotide sequence: TGTGCCAGCAGCTTAGAGGGACAGGGTTCACCCCTCCACTTT. Residues: CASSLEGQGSPLHF.

There are many counts of this clonotype. The chain joins TRBV12-3 or TRBV12-4 to TRBJ1-5; D gene uncertain. V was clipped by 7 bases and J by 2 bases, with 18 bases between them. The CDR3 extends over 16 amino acids. In DNA, the CDR3 is TGTGCCAGCACCGAGATGTGGCAAAGTGGCAATCAGCCCCAGCATTTT. Its translation: CASTEMWQSGNQPQHF.

As for this clonotype: At one of its ends the junction is not consistent with the germline gene, which may arise from a read error. The rearrangement joins TRBV20-1 to TRBJ1-1; 12 bases map to TRBD1. The CDR3 has 15 residues. Germline V CDR1 and CDR2: DFQATT, SNEGSKA (reference sequence). The CDR3 loop reads CSAGDRDRGLGEAFF. The CDR3 DNA reads as TGCAGTGCTGGAGACCGGGACAGGGGGCTTGGTGAAGCTTTCTTT.

This clonotype was counted between two and nine times. This rearrangement joins TRBV10-3 to TRBJ1-2, with D unresolved. V dropped 5 bases and J dropped 4 bases, with 11 bases sitting between them. The germline V gene encodes CDR1 ENHRY and CDR2 SYGVKD. This CDR3 comprises 13 residues. CDR3 nucleotide sequence: TGTGCCATCAGTACCGGTGATGGCTATGGCTACACCTTC. Translated: CAISTGDGYGYTF.

This rearrangement joins TRBV7-9 to TRBJ2-1, with 7 bases lining up with TRBD1. Germline V lookup: CDR1 SEHNR, CDR2 FQNEAQ (reference sequence). J gave up 8 bases and V 8 bases, and 15 bases lay outside the gene matches. The CDR3 runs 15 residues. The CDR3 protein is CASPELDRFVDEQFF. CDR3 nucleotides: TGTGCCAGCCCCGAGCTGGACAGGTTTGTTGATGAGCAGTTCTTC.

In its sample, this clonotype was seen many times. The rearrangement uses TRBV7-2 and TRBJ2-7, with 15 positions matching TRBD2. The V gene's germline CDR1 is SGHTA and CDR2 FQGNSA. The CDR3 has 18 residues. The V segment lost 5 bases and the J segment 2 bases; nucleotides outside the gene matches: 10. The chain's CDR3 is CASSPPGLAGGGTYEQYF. The DNA for the CDR3 is TGTGCCAGCAGCCCGCCGGGACTAGCGGGAGGAGGTACCTACGAGCAGTACTTC.

The chain employs TRBV15 and TRBJ2-1; TRBD2 aligns across 14 bases. J lost 8 bases, V lost 4 bases, and 4 bases had no gene match. Per germline, CDR1 LNHNV and CDR2 YYDKDF (reference sequence). There are 15 residues in the CDR3. The CDR3 DNA reads TGTGCCACCAGCAAGCGACTAGCGGGAGGGGATGAGCAGTTCTTC. Protein sequence: CATSKRLAGGDEQFF. The full variable domain, with the rest looked up from reference TRBV15 and TRBJ2-1, is DAMVIQNPRYQVTQFGKPVTLSCSQTLNHNVMYWYQQKSSQAPKLLFHYYDKDFNNEADTPDNFQSRRPNTSFCFLDIRSPGLGDTAMYLCATSKRLAGGDEQFFGPGTRLTVL.

This sequence joins TRBV20-1 and TRBJ2-7; 8 positions match TRBD2. In germline, CDR1 is DFQATT, CDR2 SNEGSKA (reference sequence). Germline trimming cut 7 bases from V and 5 bases from J; bases unmatched to any gene: 10. The CDR3 extends over 13 amino acids. CDR3 sequence: CSVRGLAYNEQYF. In DNA form, the CDR3 reads TGCAGTGTCCGCGGACTAGCTTACAACGAGCAGTACTTC.

This clonotype occurred a few times. The V call is TRBV19, the J call TRBJ2-2; D unclear. The ends were cut back, 7 bases at V and 12 bases at J, with 21 bases in the middle. Looked up from germline, CDR1 is LNHDA and CDR2 is SQIVND (reference sequence). This CDR3 spans 14 amino acids. CDR3 sequence reads: CASTPRPETGKLFF. The CDR3 DNA is TGTGCCAGTACTCCCCGACCCGAAACCGGAAAGCTGTTTTTT.

The chain combines TRBV7-9 with TRBJ2-5, with 8 bases lining up with TRBD1. CDR1 is SEHNR, CDR2 FQNEAQ, per germline (reference sequence). V shed 6 bases and J 4 bases; nucleotides not matched to a gene: 13. The CDR3 consists of 16 residues. This chain's CDR3 is CASRGNGQGLAETQYF. CDR3 DNA sequence: TGTGCCAGCAGGGGTAACGGACAGGGTTTGGCAGAGACCCAGTACTTC. Full variable domain (remainder filled in from reference TRBV7-9 and TRBJ2-5): DTGVSQNPRHKITKRGQNVTFRCDPISEHNRLYWYRQTLGQGPEFLTYFQNEAQLEKSRLLSDRFSAERPKGSFSTLEIQRTEQGDSAMYLCASRGNGQGLAETQYFGPGTRLLVL.

V gene TRBV10-3 combines with J gene TRBJ2-4; D is possibly TRBD1 or TRBD2 (5 bases each). V was shortened by 7 bases and J by 8 bases, with 15 bases between the two germline ends. Per the germline V gene, CDR1 is ENHRY and CDR2 is SYGVKD. This CDR3 is 13 amino acids long. CDR3: CAITSGGTDIQYF. The CDR3 DNA is TGTGCCATCACCTCCGGTGGGACGGACATTCAGTACTTC.

The V and J genes are TRBV4-2 and TRBJ1-4; D is unclear. V was pared by 4 bases and J by 0 bases, with 12 bases between. In germline, CDR1 is LGHNA, CDR2 YNFKEQ. This CDR3 is built from 16 residues. The CDR3 spells CASSLSFFATNEKLFF. As DNA, the CDR3 is TGTGCCAGCAGCCTCTCCTTCTTCGCAACTAATGAAAAACTGTTTTTT.

Here the CDR3 DNA reads TGTGCCAGCAGCTTAGGGGACAGGGTTGGCTACACCTTC. Its translation is CASSLGDRVGYTF. The V gene is TRBV7-9, the J gene TRBJ1-2; 9 bases map to TRBD1. Germline V CDR1 and CDR2: SEHNR, FQNEAQ (reference sequence). The CDR3 sequence is 13 residues long. The ends lost 1 base at V and 7 bases at J; junction bases unmatched: 1.

With regard to this clonotype: Because the CDR3 is missing its conserved closing phenylalanine or tryptophan, this is likely a read error. The V gene is TRBV24-1, the J gene TRBJ2-5; tentatively, D is TRBD1 or TRBD2 (5 bases each). V was clipped by 5 bases and J by 2 bases, with 8 bases between them. Germline V lookup: CDR1 KGHDR, CDR2 SFDVKD. The length of the CDR3 is 13 residues. The CDR3 DNA sequence: TGTGCCACCAGTGCTGGGGGTCAAGAGACCCAGTACTTA. Residues: CATSAGGQETQYL.

The J gene is TRBJ2-5, the V gene TRBV5-1, with TRBD1 as a possible D gene (5 bases). The CDR3 loop spans 14 amino acids. Trimming took off 0 bases at V and 6 bases at J, with 12 bases between the two ends. Germline V gives CDR1 SGHRS, CDR2 YFSETQ. In DNA, the CDR3 is TGCGCCAGCAGCTTGGAGTTCAGGGCGAAGACCCAGTACTTC. This translates into CASSLEFRAKTQYF.